Presented here are 20 T cell receptor beta chains from one specimen sequenced in a study of blood T cell repertoires in COVID-19. The data were produced by immunoSEQ multiplex PCR, yet TCRdb's version contains in-frame clones alone and is incomplete. The table has more than 150,000 clones, roughly four fifths seen once. Sequencing was done on a sample of peripheral blood. The source of these receptors is a young man with active or convalescent COVID-19.

The rearrangement links TRBV18 to TRBJ1-5, with D maybe TRBD1 (6 bases). From germline, CDR1 is KGHSH and CDR2 LQKENI. The CDR3 covers 13 residues. V lost 2 bases, J lost 8 bases, and 10 bases lay in between. The CDR3 coding sequence is TGTGCCAGCTCACCATCACAGGGCGAGCCCCAGCATTTT. Translation gives CASSPSQGEPQHF.

This chain joins TRBV27 and TRBJ1-3; maybe TRBD1 (6 bases). Trimming took 0 bases from V and 2 from J, leaving 8 bases between them. Germline lookup yields CDR1 MNHEY and CDR2 SMNVEV (reference sequence). There are 15 residues in the CDR3. Written as DNA, the CDR3 is TGTGCCAGCAGTTTATCAGGGGGTCCTGGAAACACCATATATTTT. Translating gives CASSLSGGPGNTIYF.

This chain joins TRBV5-1 and TRBJ1-3; D unclear. Looked up from germline, CDR1 is SGHRS and CDR2 is YFSETQ. CDR3 length: 14 residues. V dropped 4 bases and J dropped 4 bases, with 12 bases sitting between them. CDR3 protein: CASSLDWEGNTIYF. The CDR3 region has the DNA TGCGCCAGCAGCCTCGATTGGGAGGGAAACACCATATATTTT. The variable domain in full, with the rest retrieved from reference TRBV5-1 and TRBJ1-3, is KAGVTQTPRYLIKTRGQQVTLSCSPISGHRSVSWYQQTPGQGLQFLFEYFSETQRNKGNFPGRFSGRQFSNSRSEMNVSTLELGDSALYLCASSLDWEGNTIYFGEGSWLTVV.

CDR3 in amino acids: CASSLKGQGYEKLFF. DNA of the CDR3: TGTGCCAGCAGCCTTAAGGGACAGGGTTATGAAAAACTGTTTTTT. V is TRBV7-9 and J is TRBJ1-4; 9 positions match TRBD1. The germline CDR1 and CDR2 sequences are SEHNR and FQNEAQ (reference sequence). The V gene end was trimmed by 5 bases and the J gene end by 6 bases; junction bases not matched to a gene: 7. This CDR3 is built from 15 residues.

This sequence joins TRBV6-1 and TRBJ2-7; TRBD2 agrees at 8 bases. Germline V gene sequence: CDR1 MNHNS, CDR2 SASEGT. CDR3 length: 15 amino acids. J lost 2 bases, V lost 0 bases, and 3 bases had no gene match. The CDR3 is CASSEAKAGAYEQYF. The CDR3 nucleotides are TGTGCCAGCAGTGAAGCGAAAGCGGGAGCCTACGAGCAGTACTTC.

This chain joins TRBV11-2 and TRBJ2-1; D not resolved. The germline gives CDR1 SGHAT, CDR2 FQNNGV. The CDR3 totals 14 residues. V was clipped by 2 bases and J by 5 bases, with 10 bases between them. The CDR3 is CASSLFAVDNEQFF. CDR3 DNA sequence: TGTGCCAGCAGCTTATTCGCCGTAGACAATGAGCAGTTCTTC.

The chain joins TRBV4-1 to TRBJ2-3; 7 bases line up with TRBD2. This CDR3 has 17 amino acids. The trim removed 1 base at V and 6 bases at J, leaving 13 bases unmatched. Germline-derived CDR1 and CDR2 are MGHRA and YSYEKL. CDR3 region: CASSQVPAGNLMDTQYF. The CDR3 nucleotides are TGCGCCAGCAGCCAAGTCCCAGCGGGAAATCTCATGGATACGCAGTATTTT.

The chain couples TRBV5-6 to TRBJ2-2; D possibly corresponds to TRBD1 (6 bases). The CDR3 consists of 16 residues. Germline CDR1 is SGHDT and CDR2 is YYEEEE. V was pared by 3 bases and J by 6 bases, with 18 bases between. The CDR3 region is CASSSWAGAYPGELFF. The CDR3, as DNA: TGTGCCAGCAGCTCCTGGGCAGGGGCTTACCCCGGGGAGCTGTTTTTT.

This chain uses TRBV24-1 with TRBJ2-5; 13 bases are shared with TRBD2. V shed 3 bases and J 3 bases; nucleotides not matched to a gene: 6. Germline loops: CDR1 KGHDR, CDR2 SFDVKD. There are 17 residues in the CDR3. CDR3: CATSDRQTSGGKETQYF. The CDR3 DNA reads TGTGCCACCAGTGATCGGCAGACTAGCGGGGGGAAAGAGACCCAGTACTTC.

This chain connects TRBV28 to TRBJ2-1, with 11 bases that match TRBD2. Trimming cost V 7 bases and J 0 bases; bases outside gene matches: 5. The CDR3 consists of 16 residues. Germline V gene sequence: CDR1 MDHEN, CDR2 SYDVKM. DNA of the CDR3: TGTGCCAGCAACTTAGCGGGGGGGATCTCCTACAATGAGCAGTTCTTC. Its translation is CASNLAGGISYNEQFF. Based on the CDR3 plus reference TRBV28 and TRBJ2-1, the full variable domain is DVKVTQSSRYLVKRTGEKVFLECVQDMDHENMFWYRQDPGLGLRLIYFSYDVKMKEKGDIPEGYSVSREKKERFSLILESASTNQTSMYLCASNLAGGISYNEQFFGPGTRLTVL.

The chain uses TRBV6-5 and TRBJ1-1; D might be TRBD1 (5 bases). V lost 7 bases and J 5 bases, leaving 14 bases between the germline ends. The length of the CDR3 is 13 residues. Per the germline V gene, CDR1 is MNHEY and CDR2 is SVGAGI. Here the CDR3 DNA reads TGTGCCAGCACGGCCGGGGGACTAACTGAAGCTTTCTTT. This sequence encodes CASTAGGLTEAFF.

The genes are TRBV6-5 and TRBJ1-2; TRBD1 agrees at 7 bases. V dropped 4 bases and J dropped 4; count of bases not matched to a gene: 6. This CDR3 has 14 residues. The germline V gene has CDR1 MNHEY and CDR2 SVGAGI. CDR3 in amino acids: CASSSTDRSYGYTF. DNA of the CDR3: TGTGCCAGCAGTTCCACGGACAGGAGCTATGGCTACACCTTC.

Only one count was recorded for this clone. The chain recombines TRBV29-1 with TRBJ1-5, with unresolved D. Germline V gene sequence: CDR1 SQVTM, CDR2 ANQGSEA. The length of the CDR3 is 13 residues. The V end was cut by 7 bases, the J end by 5 bases, with 15 bases between. The CDR3 protein is CSARTGFDQPQHF. Here the CDR3 DNA reads TGCAGCGCCCGGACGGGATTCGATCAGCCCCAGCATTTT.

This chain joins TRBV12-2 and TRBJ2-1; the D call of TRBD1 is as the table states it, not checked on the DNA. TRBV12-2 is assigned pseudogene status. The CDR3 consists of 13 residues. CDR3 bases: TGTGCAACCGACAGGGGAAGTCACAATGAGCAGTTCTTC. Its protein product is CATDRGSHNEQFF.

This clone was seen more than once but under ten times. The V gene is TRBV2, the J gene TRBJ1-5; D uncertain. This CDR3 contains 15 residues. V was trimmed by 6 bases and J by 5 bases, leaving 17 bases between them. Looked up from germline, CDR1 is SNHLY and CDR2 is FYNNEI. CDR3 nucleotide sequence: TGTGCCAGCAGACTGTCGGGAGAGGAGGATCAGCCCCAGCATTTT. Translation: CASRLSGEEDQPQHF.

The genes are TRBV28 and TRBJ1-5, with D perhaps TRBD1 (5 bases). The CDR3 length is 14 residues. Trimming pared 2 bases from V and 5 bases from J, leaving 10 bases between. Germline CDR1 MDHEN, CDR2 SYDVKM. The DNA for the CDR3 is TGTGCCAGCAGTTTACACAGGTTCGATCAGCCCCAGCATTTT. It specifies CASSLHRFDQPQHF.

V and J are TRBV5-1 and TRBJ2-2; possible D gene TRBD2, 6 bases. From germline, CDR1 is SGHRS and CDR2 YFSETQ. Trimming took off 1 base at V and 8 bases at J, with 18 bases between the two ends. The CDR3 length is 16 residues. The CDR3 DNA follows: TGCGCCAGCAGCTTGTCAACCCCGACTAGAGGAGGGGAGCTGTTTTTT. It codes for CASSLSTPTRGGELFF.

This chain links TRBV4-2 with TRBJ2-7, with 8 bases identical to TRBD1. The V gene's germline CDR1 is LGHNA and CDR2 YNFKEQ. The CDR3 has 16 residues. Losses at the gene ends were 0 bases for V and 1 base for J; bases not matched to a gene: 5. The DNA for the CDR3 is TGTGCCAGCAGCCAAGAGGGCAGGGGGCCTTCCTACGAGCAGTACTTC. This translates into CASSQEGRGPSYEQYF.

The chain combines TRBV19 with TRBJ2-7, with D maybe TRBD1 (6 bases). V was clipped by 5 bases and J by 4 bases, with 15 bases between them. Germline CDR1 LNHDA, CDR2 SQIVND (reference sequence). This CDR3 comprises 14 residues. The DNA of the CDR3 is TGTGCCAGTAGTGGGGATGGCAGGGGATACGAGCAGTACTTC. This translates into CASSGDGRGYEQYF.

The J gene is TRBJ2-1, the V gene TRBV19; 15 bases fit TRBD2. The CDR3 loop spans 16 amino acids. CDR1 LNHDA and CDR2 SQIVND come from the germline V gene (reference sequence). V lost 3 bases, J lost 10 bases, and 7 bases stayed unmatched. DNA for the CDR3: TGTGCCAGTAGTATCTGGACTAGCGGGAGGGCCACGGAGCAGTTCTTC. Amino acids: CASSIWTSGRATEQFF.